Many counts were recorded for the clone carrying this T cell receptor beta chain. Its antigen is unknown. The junction departs from the called germline gene at one end, perhaps through a read error. TCRdb ran MiXCR on the reads and lists one entry per CDR3 protein. The sample carries about 830,000 distinct CDR3 sequences, roughly 33% recorded once. The sample comes from a study of T cell repertoires in cytomegalovirus infection. Study information: Public TCR beta signatures provided an indication of both CMV infection and a matching HLA type.

General observations from the study: Accumulated public TCR beta family frequency recognized individuals carrying CMV together with the relevant HLA. Dominant in the ex vivo response were TCR beta clonotypes restricted by HLA-C and specific for CMV.

The CDR3 consists of 13 residues. CDR1 SSHAT and CDR2 FNYEAQ come from the germline V gene (reference sequence). V gene TRBV7-7 combines with J gene TRBJ2-7; tentatively, D is TRBD1 (5 bases). The sample here was cultured CD8+ T cells from PBMCs, taken from culture after CMV antigen stimulation. The receptor was derived from a human donor in good health (CMV status not recorded). Some clones in this sample may be carry-over from other donors' samples. The CDR3 loop reads CASSSQQGYEQYF. The CDR3 DNA is TGTGCTAGCAGCTCACAGCAGGGCTACGAGCAGTACTTC.